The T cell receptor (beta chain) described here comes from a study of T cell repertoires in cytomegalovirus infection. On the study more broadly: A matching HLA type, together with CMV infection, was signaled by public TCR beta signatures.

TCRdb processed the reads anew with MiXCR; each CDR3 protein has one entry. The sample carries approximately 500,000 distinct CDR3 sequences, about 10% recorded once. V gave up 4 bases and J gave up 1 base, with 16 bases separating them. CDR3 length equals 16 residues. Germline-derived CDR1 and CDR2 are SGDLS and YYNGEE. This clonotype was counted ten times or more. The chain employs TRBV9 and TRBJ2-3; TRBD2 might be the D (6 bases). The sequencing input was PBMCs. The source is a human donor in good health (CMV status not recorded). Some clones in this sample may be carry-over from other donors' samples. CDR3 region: CASSTPGGTGTDTQYF. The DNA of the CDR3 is TGTGCCAGCAGCACACCGGGCGGGACGGGCACAGATACGCAGTATTTT.